This T cell receptor (beta chain) derives from a study of identifying expanded T cells in peripheral blood. This CDR3 region has 16 residues. Germline values: CDR1 MNHEY, CDR2 SMNVEV (reference sequence). V lost 7 bases to trimming and J lost 4 bases; unmatched junction nucleotides: 14. Findings and limits, study-wide: Across healthy donors, higher total template counts meant significantly greater approximately two-week count variance.

Using immunoSEQ multiplex PCR, the repertoire was profiled, and TCRdb retains in-frame clones only, with some absent. The data show around 81,000 clones, 80% to 90% seen once. In this sample, this clone turned up a few times. Its antigen is still unknown. What was sequenced was blood. The sequence was collected from a person aged 18-70 years in good health. The chain is built from TRBV27 and TRBJ1-2, with TRBD1 matching over 8 bases. The CDR3 sequence: CASTARGQEKPYGYTF. The CDR3 nucleotides read TGTGCCAGCACCGCCCGGGGACAGGAAAAACCCTATGGCTACACCTTC.